A selection of T cell receptor beta chains follows, all from one sample in a study of blood T cell repertoires in COVID-19. Sequenced by immunoSEQ multiplex PCR; TCRdb stores in-frame clones only, minus some. The sample consists of 130,000 or so clones, around 86% of them appearing once. Sequenced: peripheral blood. These receptors were obtained from a man aged 50 to 59 with active COVID-19. Both conserved end residues are part of each CDR3. The order of the fields is V gene, CDR3 length, clone size, CDR3 protein. The size of a clone is reported for some rows only, either as once, few or many, or as a class for expanded clones.

TRBV4-1	16	-	CASSHPRAGGLGEQFF
TRBV5-6	15	-	CASSLVGQGEEKLFF
TRBV5-1	15	few	CASSSTGVGDYEQYF
TRBV5-1	15	once	CASSLGSGGKETQYF
TRBV12-5	13	-	CASGGQGIYGYTF
TRBV2	18	-	CASSEGTRSSVAKNIQYF
TRBV2	14	-	CASRDRVGSEKLFF
TRBV2	13	-	CASSESLANVLTF
TRBV29-1	14	-	CSVVGGGVYNEQFF
TRBV5-4	12	once	CASSWGGFEQYF
TRBV3-1/TRBV3-2	15	-	CASSLGLAGALEQYF
TRBV10-3	14	-	CAISDAQSYNEQFF
TRBV5-5	15	medium-sized	CASSLTLLQGYTIYF
TRBV3-1/TRBV3-2	16	-	CASSQDLGGGSYEQYF
TRBV29-1	12	-	CSVVQGASEQYF
TRBV3-1/TRBV3-2	12	-	CASSQTGETQYF
TRBV3-1/TRBV3-2	13	-	CASSQGRGTEAFF
TRBV2	13	-	CASSDSRDYGYTF
TRBV7-2	15	-	CASSRGGQADQPQHF
TRBV27	15	-	CASSLGGGITDTQYF
TRBV5-4	14	-	CASSSRDLNSPLHF
TRBV2	13	-	CASSELSGETQYF
TRBV9	13	-	CASSPRGGQLYTF
TRBV11-2	13	-	CASSRQAQETQYF
TRBV10-3	13	-	CAIRPGVDTEAFF
TRBV6-4	16	-	CASSDSGTGGAEGYTF
TRBV20-1	10	-	CSAAAETQYF
TRBV3-1/TRBV3-2	13	-	CASRQGTYNEQFF
TRBV11-2	17	-	CASSLGRGFTIINEQFF
TRBV7-2	14	-	CASSLGPGGNEQFF
TRBV7-2	18	-	CASSLFRDRGRTNTEAFF
TRBV14	21	-	CASSQDFRHGVGLANQETQYF
TRBV11-3	13	-	CASSLIDSTEAFF
TRBV3-1/TRBV3-2	17	-	CASSLMNTPGANSPLHF
TRBV5-6	14	-	CASSLAWRGGEQYF
TRBV3-1/TRBV3-2	14	once	CASSPGREKSPLHF
TRBV6-6	16	-	CASRNPGGPYTNEQFF
TRBV23-1	13	few	CASSRGHGNTIYF
TRBV6-5	15	-	CASSNRDRGNTEAFF
TRBV3-1/TRBV3-2	14	-	CASSQDLFTDTQYF
TRBV2	13	-	CASSYRDRNEQYF
TRBV4-3	16	-	CASSPLGYQGAGELFF
TRBV7-9	14	-	CASSRDTNNYGYTF
TRBV11-3	13	few	CASAKSGAYEQYF
TRBV15	15	-	CATSRVSGPYNEQFF
TRBV7-3	13	-	CASSFSGVDTQYF
TRBV6-5	14	-	CASSYSTGNGKLFF
TRBV7-2	14	-	CASSPTTGNYGYTF